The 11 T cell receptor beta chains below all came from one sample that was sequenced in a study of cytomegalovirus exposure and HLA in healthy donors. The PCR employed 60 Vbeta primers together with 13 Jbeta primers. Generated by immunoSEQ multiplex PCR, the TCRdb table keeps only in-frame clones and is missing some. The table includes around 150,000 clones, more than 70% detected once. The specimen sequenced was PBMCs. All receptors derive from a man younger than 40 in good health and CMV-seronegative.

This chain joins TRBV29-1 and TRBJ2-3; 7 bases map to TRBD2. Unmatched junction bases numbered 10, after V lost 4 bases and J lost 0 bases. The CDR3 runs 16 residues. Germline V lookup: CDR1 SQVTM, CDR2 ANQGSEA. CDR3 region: CSVAVGGSGSTDTQYF. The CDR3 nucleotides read TGCAGCGTTGCCGTCGGGGGTAGCGGGAGCACAGATACGCAGTATTTT.

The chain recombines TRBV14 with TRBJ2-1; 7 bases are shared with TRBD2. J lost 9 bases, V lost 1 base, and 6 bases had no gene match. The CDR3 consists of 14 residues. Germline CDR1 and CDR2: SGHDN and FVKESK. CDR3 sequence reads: CASSQAGLGGEQFF. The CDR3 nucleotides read TGTGCCAGCAGCCAAGCCGGACTAGGAGGTGAGCAGTTCTTC.

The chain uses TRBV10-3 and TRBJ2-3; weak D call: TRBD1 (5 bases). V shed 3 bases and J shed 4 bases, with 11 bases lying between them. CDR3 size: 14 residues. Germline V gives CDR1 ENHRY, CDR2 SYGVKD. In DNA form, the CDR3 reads TGTGCCATCAGTGATGAAGGGGCCGCAGATACGCAGTATTTT. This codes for CAISDEGAADTQYF.

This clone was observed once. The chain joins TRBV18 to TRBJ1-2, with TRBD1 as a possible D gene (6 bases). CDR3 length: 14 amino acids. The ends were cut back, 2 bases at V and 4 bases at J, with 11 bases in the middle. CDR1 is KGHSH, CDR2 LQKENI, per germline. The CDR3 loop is CASSPNPDSYGYTF. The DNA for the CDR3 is TGTGCCAGCTCACCAAATCCGGACAGCTATGGCTACACCTTC. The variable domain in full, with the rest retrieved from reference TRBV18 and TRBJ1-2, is NAGVMQNPRHLVRRRGQEARLRCSPMKGHSHVYWYRQLPEEGLKFMVYLQKENIIDESGMPKERFSAEFPKEGPSILRIQQVVRGDSAAYFCASSPNPDSYGYTFGSGTRLTVV.

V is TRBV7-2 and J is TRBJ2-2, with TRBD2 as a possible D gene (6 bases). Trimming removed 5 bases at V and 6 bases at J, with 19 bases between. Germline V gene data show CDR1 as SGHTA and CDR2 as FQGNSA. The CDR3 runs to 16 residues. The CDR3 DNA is TGTGCCAGCAGCGACGGGACTGTAGCTCATTCCGGGGAGCTGTTTTTT. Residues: CASSDGTVAHSGELFF.

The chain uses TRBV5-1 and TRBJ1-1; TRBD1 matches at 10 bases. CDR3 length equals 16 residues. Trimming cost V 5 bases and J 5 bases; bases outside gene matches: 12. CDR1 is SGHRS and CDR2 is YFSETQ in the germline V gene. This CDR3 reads CASRRLPGQGNTEAFF. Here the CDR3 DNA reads TGCGCCAGCAGAAGGTTACCGGGACAGGGGAATACTGAAGCTTTCTTT.

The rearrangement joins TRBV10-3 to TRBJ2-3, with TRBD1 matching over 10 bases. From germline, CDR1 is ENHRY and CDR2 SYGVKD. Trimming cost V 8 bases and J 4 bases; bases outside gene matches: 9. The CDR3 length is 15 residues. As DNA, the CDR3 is TGTGCCATCGACCCGGGACAGGGGATCCCAGATACGCAGTATTTT. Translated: CAIDPGQGIPDTQYF.

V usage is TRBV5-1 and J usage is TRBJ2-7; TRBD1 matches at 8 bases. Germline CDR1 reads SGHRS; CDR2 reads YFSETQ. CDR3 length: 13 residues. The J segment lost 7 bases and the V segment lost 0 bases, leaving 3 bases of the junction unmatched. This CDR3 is CASSLGTGIEQYF. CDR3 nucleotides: TGCGCCAGCAGCTTGGGGACAGGGATAGAGCAGTACTTC. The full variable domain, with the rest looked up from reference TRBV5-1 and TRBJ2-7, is KAGVTQTPRYLIKTRGQQVTLSCSPISGHRSVSWYQQTPGQGLQFLFEYFSETQRNKGNFPGRFSGRQFSNSRSEMNVSTLELGDSALYLCASSLGTGIEQYFGPGTRLTVT.

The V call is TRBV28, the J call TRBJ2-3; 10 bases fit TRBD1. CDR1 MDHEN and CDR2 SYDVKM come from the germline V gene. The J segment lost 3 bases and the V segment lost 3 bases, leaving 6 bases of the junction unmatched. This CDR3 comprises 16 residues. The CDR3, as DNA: TGTGCCAGCAGTTTTTCGGGGGACAGGGGAACAGATACGCAGTATTTT. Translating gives CASSFSGDRGTDTQYF.

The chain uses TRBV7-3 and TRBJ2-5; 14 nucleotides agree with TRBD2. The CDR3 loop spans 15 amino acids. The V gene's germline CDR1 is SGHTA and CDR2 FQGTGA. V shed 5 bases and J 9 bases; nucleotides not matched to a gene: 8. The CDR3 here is CASSPRTSGRWAQYF. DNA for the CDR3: TGTGCCAGCAGCCCTCGGACTAGCGGGAGGTGGGCCCAGTACTTC.

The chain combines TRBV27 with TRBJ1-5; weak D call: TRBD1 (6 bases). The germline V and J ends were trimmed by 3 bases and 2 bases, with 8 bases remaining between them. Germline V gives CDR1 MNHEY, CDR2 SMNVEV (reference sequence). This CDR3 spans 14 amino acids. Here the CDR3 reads CASSFAGGNQPQHF. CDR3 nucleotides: TGTGCCAGCAGTTTTGCAGGGGGCAATCAGCCCCAGCATTTT.